This TCR beta chain was profiled in a study of T-cell memory formation after mild COVID-19. 5'RACE, which relied on constant-segment primers, yielded TCR alpha and TCR beta cDNA libraries carrying sample barcodes and UMIs. Using its own MiXCR run on the 5' RACE reads, TCRdb lists one record per CDR3 protein. Of 150,000 to 200,000 distinct CDR3 sequences in the sample, roughly 28% are singletons; the top ten hold around 11%. This clonotype was seen many times. The sequence was obtained from an adult woman who had mild COVID-19 (a few samples of this study predate the infection). Cell type and time point are not known. Sample: PBMCs or a T cell subset sorted from them (not recorded which).

CDR3 DNA sequence: TGTGCCAGCCGGGCGGGAGGAGGCACAGATACGCAGTATTTT. Encoded protein: CASRAGGGTDTQYF. The chain is built from TRBV27 and TRBJ2-3, with 8 nucleotides matching TRBD2. The CDR3 totals 14 residues. Trimming cost V 8 bases and J 1 base; bases outside gene matches: 5. The germline gives CDR1 MNHEY, CDR2 SMNVEV (reference sequence).